The rows below give T cell receptor beta chains drawn from one sample of a study of blood T cell repertoires in COVID-19. Some clones are missing from TCRdb's copy, which holds only in-frame ones; the method was immunoSEQ multiplex PCR. The sample records approximately 200,000 clones, about nine tenths being singletons. What was sequenced was peripheral blood. All receptors derive from a woman aged 60 to 75 with acute or convalescent COVID-19. Each CDR3 is given with its conserved first and last residue. Fields, in order: J gene, clone size, D gene, V gene, CDR3 DNA, CDR3 protein. A D gene is named only where the DNA matches it firmly. Some rows have no size entry. The others give once, few or many, or a class for an expanded clone.

j_call: TRBJ2-2; clone_size: NA; d_call: TRBD2; v_call: TRBV3-1/TRBV3-2; cdr3_nt: TGTGCCAGCAGCCAGGGGGACTACCGCACCGGGGAGCTGTTTTTT; cdr3_aa: CASSQGDYRTGELFF
j_call: TRBJ2-3; clone_size: NA; d_call: NA; v_call: TRBV11-2; cdr3_nt: TGTGCCAGCAGCTTAGATGGGGCAGACACAGATACGCAGTATTTT; cdr3_aa: CASSLDGADTDTQYF
j_call: TRBJ2-4; clone_size: NA; d_call: NA; v_call: TRBV11-3; cdr3_nt: TGTGCCAGCAGCAAACAGGGCCAAAACATTCAGTACTTC; cdr3_aa: CASSKQGQNIQYF
j_call: TRBJ2-2; clone_size: NA; d_call: TRBD2; v_call: TRBV11-3; cdr3_nt: TGTGCCAGCAGCTTAACTAGCGGGAGCGTGGAGCTGTTTTTT; cdr3_aa: CASSLTSGSVELFF
j_call: TRBJ2-7; clone_size: NA; d_call: TRBD1; v_call: TRBV27; cdr3_nt: TGTGCCAGCAGTGGCAGGGGGCGAGGGGGCCTAGTGCAGTACTTC; cdr3_aa: CASSGRGRGGLVQYF
j_call: TRBJ2-1; clone_size: NA; d_call: TRBD1; v_call: TRBV10-1; cdr3_nt: TGCGCCAGCAGTGAGTCGATGACAGGGGGCTATAACAATGAGCAGTTCTTC; cdr3_aa: CASSESMTGGYNNEQFF
j_call: TRBJ1-6; clone_size: once; d_call: TRBD1; v_call: TRBV6-6; cdr3_nt: TGTGCCAGCACTTTGACAGGGCTCTATAATTCACCCCTCCACTTT; cdr3_aa: CASTLTGLYNSPLHF
j_call: TRBJ1-6; clone_size: NA; d_call: NA; v_call: TRBV6-5; cdr3_nt: TGTGCCACCACAGGGTATGGTGTGGCGGGCTCACCCCTCCACTTT; cdr3_aa: CATTGYGVAGSPLHF
j_call: TRBJ1-3; clone_size: NA; d_call: TRBD1; v_call: TRBV3-1/TRBV3-2; cdr3_nt: TGTGCCAGCAGCCCCAGGGGGTCTGGAAACACCATATATTTT; cdr3_aa: CASSPRGSGNTIYF
j_call: TRBJ2-7; clone_size: NA; d_call: TRBD2; v_call: TRBV7-2; cdr3_nt: TGTGCCAGCACCCGCGGTGGGGGGGGGTACGAGCAGTACTTC; cdr3_aa: CASTRGGGGYEQYF
j_call: TRBJ1-2; clone_size: NA; d_call: NA; v_call: TRBV29-1; cdr3_nt: TGCAGCGTTGGCGCGGGAGGGCTAGGCTACACCTTC; cdr3_aa: CSVGAGGLGYTF
j_call: TRBJ2-5; clone_size: NA; d_call: NA; v_call: TRBV9; cdr3_nt: TGTGCCAGCAGCCCCCTCGGCAGGGTGGCCCAAGAGACCCAGTACTTC; cdr3_aa: CASSPLGRVAQETQYF
j_call: TRBJ1-2; clone_size: NA; d_call: NA; v_call: TRBV2; cdr3_nt: TGTGCCAGCAGTGCAGGGCCCTATGGCTACACCTTC; cdr3_aa: CASSAGPYGYTF
j_call: TRBJ2-1; clone_size: once; d_call: TRBD2; v_call: TRBV25-1; cdr3_nt: TGTGCCAGCAGTGATTCCGGGGGGACTAGGGTCAATGAGCAGTTCTTC; cdr3_aa: CASSDSGGTRVNEQFF
j_call: TRBJ1-2; clone_size: NA; d_call: TRBD1; v_call: TRBV7-9; cdr3_nt: TGTGCCAGCAGCTTTGCAGGGGGTAGGGTCTACACCTTC; cdr3_aa: CASSFAGGRVYTF
j_call: TRBJ1-5; clone_size: NA; d_call: TRBD1; v_call: TRBV24-1; cdr3_nt: TGTGCCACCAGTGATCGGGACAGGGGTTACAGCCAGCCCCAGCATTTT; cdr3_aa: CATSDRDRGYSQPQHF
j_call: TRBJ1-1; clone_size: once; d_call: TRBD1; v_call: TRBV5-1; cdr3_nt: TGCGCCAGCAGCCCTTGGACAGGGAACACTGAAGCTTTCTTT; cdr3_aa: CASSPWTGNTEAFF
j_call: TRBJ1-2; clone_size: NA; d_call: NA; v_call: TRBV21-1; cdr3_nt: TGTGCCAGCAGCGCTTGGGGCCCGGGACAGGGGAACTATGGCTACACCTTC; cdr3_aa: CASSAWGPGQGNYGYTF
j_call: TRBJ1-1; clone_size: NA; d_call: NA; v_call: TRBV3-1/TRBV3-2; cdr3_nt: TGTGCCAGCAGCCAAGGTTGGGCTGATAACACTGAAGCTTTCTTT; cdr3_aa: CASSQGWADNTEAFF
j_call: TRBJ1-5; clone_size: NA; d_call: TRBD1; v_call: TRBV4-2; cdr3_nt: TGTGCCAGCAGCCGCGACCGGGACAGGGAGAATCAGCCCCAGCATTTT; cdr3_aa: CASSRDRDRENQPQHF
j_call: TRBJ2-5; clone_size: NA; d_call: TRBD1; v_call: TRBV10-1; cdr3_nt: TGCGCCAGCAGTCGGGACAGGGGGGAGACCCAGTACTTC; cdr3_aa: CASSRDRGETQYF
j_call: TRBJ2-2; clone_size: NA; d_call: TRBD2; v_call: TRBV11-2; cdr3_nt: TGTGCCAGCAGCCTGTCCACTAGCGGGGGGGTACCAACCGGGGAGCTGTTTTTT; cdr3_aa: CASSLSTSGGVPTGELFF
j_call: TRBJ2-7; clone_size: NA; d_call: NA; v_call: TRBV3-1/TRBV3-2; cdr3_nt: TGTGCCAGCAGCCCGGACACGACCTACGAGCAGTACTTC; cdr3_aa: CASSPDTTYEQYF
j_call: TRBJ2-7; clone_size: NA; d_call: NA; v_call: TRBV6-4; cdr3_nt: TGTGCCAGCACCACAACGGGGGACCAAGGGGAGCAGTACTTC; cdr3_aa: CASTTTGDQGEQYF
j_call: TRBJ1-1; clone_size: few; d_call: TRBD1; v_call: TRBV6-1; cdr3_nt: TGTGCCAGCAGTGAAGGGACAGGCCTCACTGAAGCTTTCTTT; cdr3_aa: CASSEGTGLTEAFF
j_call: TRBJ2-7; clone_size: NA; d_call: NA; v_call: TRBV7-2; cdr3_nt: TGTGCCAGCAGCTTAGGGAGCGGGTACGAGCAGTACTTC; cdr3_aa: CASSLGSGYEQYF
j_call: TRBJ1-2; clone_size: once; d_call: TRBD1; v_call: TRBV30; cdr3_nt: TGTGCCTGGAACAGGGGGCGCACTGACTATGGCTACACCTTC; cdr3_aa: CAWNRGRTDYGYTF
j_call: TRBJ1-3; clone_size: NA; d_call: NA; v_call: TRBV21-1; cdr3_nt: TGTGCCAGCAGTTCCAGGAAACCAATCTCTGGAAACACCATATATTTT; cdr3_aa: CASSSRKPISGNTIYF
j_call: TRBJ2-1; clone_size: few; d_call: TRBD2; v_call: TRBV28; cdr3_nt: TGTGCCAGCAGCCGGGGACTAGCGGGAGAGTACCAGTTCTTC; cdr3_aa: CASSRGLAGEYQFF
j_call: TRBJ1-2; clone_size: NA; d_call: NA; v_call: TRBV5-1; cdr3_nt: TGCGCCAGCAGCTTGGCCCCCACAGAGACCTATGGCTACACCTTC; cdr3_aa: CASSLAPTETYGYTF
j_call: TRBJ1-2; clone_size: NA; d_call: NA; v_call: TRBV4-1; cdr3_nt: TGCGCCAGCAGCCCGCCCGGTCTCAACTATGGCTACACCTTC; cdr3_aa: CASSPPGLNYGYTF
j_call: TRBJ2-3; clone_size: NA; d_call: TRBD2; v_call: TRBV9; cdr3_nt: TGTGCCAGCAGCGTAGATCTAGCGGGGGAAGATACGCAGTATTTT; cdr3_aa: CASSVDLAGEDTQYF